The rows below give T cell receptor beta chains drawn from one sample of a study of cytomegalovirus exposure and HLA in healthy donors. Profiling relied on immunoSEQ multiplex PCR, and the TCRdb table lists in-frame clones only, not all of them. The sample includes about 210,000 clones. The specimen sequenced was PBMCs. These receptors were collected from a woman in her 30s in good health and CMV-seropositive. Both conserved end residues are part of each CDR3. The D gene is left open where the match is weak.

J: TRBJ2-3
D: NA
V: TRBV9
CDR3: CASSVVALANADTQYF
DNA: TGTGCCAGCAGCGTAGTGGCTCTAGCTAACGCAGATACGCAGTATTTT

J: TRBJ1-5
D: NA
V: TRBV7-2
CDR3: CASSSLGQPQHF
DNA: TGTGCCAGCAGCTCCCTAGGTCAGCCCCAGCATTTT

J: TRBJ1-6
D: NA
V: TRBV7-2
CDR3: CASSLFWVREDSPLHF
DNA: TGTGCCAGCAGCTTATTTTGGGTGAGAGAGGATTCACCCCTCCACTTT

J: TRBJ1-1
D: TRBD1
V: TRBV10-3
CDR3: CAISEGQGRGNTEAFF
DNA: TGTGCCATCAGTGAAGGACAGGGTCGAGGGAACACTGAAGCTTTCTTT

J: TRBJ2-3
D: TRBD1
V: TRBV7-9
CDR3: CASSSPGQGWTDTQYF
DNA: TGTGCCAGCAGCAGCCCGGGACAGGGATGGACAGATACGCAGTATTTT

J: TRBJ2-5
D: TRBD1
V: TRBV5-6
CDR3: CASSLAGGSETQYF
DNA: TGTGCCAGCAGCCTGGCAGGGGGTTCAGAGACCCAGTACTTC

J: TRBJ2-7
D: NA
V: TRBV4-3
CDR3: CASSQDRGTYEQYF
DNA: TGCGCCAGCAGCCAAGATCGAGGAACCTACGAGCAGTACTTC

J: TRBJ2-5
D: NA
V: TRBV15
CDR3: CATSREFGETQYF
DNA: TGTGCCACCAGCAGAGAGTTCGGGGAGACCCAGTACTTC

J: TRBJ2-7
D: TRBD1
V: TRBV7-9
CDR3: CASSLSRGTGSYEQYF
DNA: TGTGCCAGCAGCTTATCTCGGGGGACAGGGAGCTACGAGCAGTACTTC

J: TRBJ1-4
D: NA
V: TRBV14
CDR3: CASSPGHLTPNEKLFF
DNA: TGTGCCAGCAGCCCGGGACACCTTACCCCTAATGAAAAACTGTTTTTT

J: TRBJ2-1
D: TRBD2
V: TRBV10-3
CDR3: CAIGRPSGRSSSYNEQFF
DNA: TGTGCCATCGGAAGGCCTAGCGGGAGAAGTAGCTCCTACAATGAGCAGTTCTTC

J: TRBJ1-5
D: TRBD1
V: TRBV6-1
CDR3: CASSEQGGEDQPQHF
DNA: TGTGCCAGCAGTGAGCAGGGGGGTGAGGATCAGCCCCAGCATTTT

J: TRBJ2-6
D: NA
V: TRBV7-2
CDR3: CASSRGSSYSGANVLTF
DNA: TGTGCCAGCAGCCGGGGGTCCTCATACTCTGGGGCCAACGTCCTGACTTTC

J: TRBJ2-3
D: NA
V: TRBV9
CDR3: CASSVDRDTQYF
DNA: TGTGCCAGCAGCGTAGATCGTGATACGCAGTATTTT